The clone carrying this T cell receptor (beta chain) was detected many times. What it recognizes is unknown. This sample was taken from a study of blood T cells in healthy people across ages. Study results and limitations: Versus aged donors, long-lived donors had higher diversity and more naive CD4+ cells.

For the second PCR, which ran for about 6 to 11 cycles, a sample-barcoded 5' primer and a J-beta primer mix were used. Each CDR3 protein is one row after TCRdb ran MiXCR on the 5' RACE reads. The repertoire includes hundreds of thousands of distinct CDR3 sequences, roughly 41% of them detected once, and about 32% sits in the top ten. Caucasian, healthy and from Russia, the donors were aged between about 6 and 90. Samples had at least 7 million PBMCs isolated from them. Germline CDR1 is SGHVS and CDR2 is FQNEAQ. The CDR3 length is 12 residues. Trimming removed 5 bases at V and 6 bases at J, with 9 bases between.

The V gene is TRBV7-8, the J gene TRBJ2-3; D call uncertain. The source material was blood. This TCR was sampled from an elderly man in good health. CDR3 in amino acids: CASSPNLDTQYF. CDR3 bases: TGTGCCAGCAGCCCTAACCTCGATACGCAGTATTTT.